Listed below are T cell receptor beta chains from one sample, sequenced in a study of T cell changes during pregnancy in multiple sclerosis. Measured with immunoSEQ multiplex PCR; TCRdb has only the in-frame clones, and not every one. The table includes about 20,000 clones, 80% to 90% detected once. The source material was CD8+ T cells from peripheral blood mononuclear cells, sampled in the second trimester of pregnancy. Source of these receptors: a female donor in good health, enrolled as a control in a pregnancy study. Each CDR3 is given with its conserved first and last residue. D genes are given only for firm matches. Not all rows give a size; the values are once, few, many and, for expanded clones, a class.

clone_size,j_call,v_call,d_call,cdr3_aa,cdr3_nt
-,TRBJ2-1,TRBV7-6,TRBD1,CASSQGQEQFF,TGTGCCAGCAGCCAGGGACAGGAGCAGTTCTTC
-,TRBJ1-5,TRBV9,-,CASSAGGGGQPQHF,TGTGCCAGCAGCGCTGGGGGAGGGGGTCAGCCCCAGCATTTT
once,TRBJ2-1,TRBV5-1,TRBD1,CASSGTGISYNEQFF,TGCGCCAGCAGCGGGACAGGGATCTCCTACAATGAGCAGTTCTTC
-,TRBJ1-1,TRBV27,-,CASGSSGTEAFF,TGTGCCAGCGGATCCTCGGGCACTGAAGCTTTCTTT
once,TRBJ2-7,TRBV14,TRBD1,CASSPLTGGYYEQYF,TGTGCCAGCAGCCCTTTGACAGGGGGCTACTACGAGCAGTACTTC
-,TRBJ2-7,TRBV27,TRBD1,CASSWTSRTGGVYEQYF,TGTGCCAGCAGCTGGACTTCCCGGACAGGGGGAGTCTACGAGCAGTACTTC
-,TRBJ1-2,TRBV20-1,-,CSARQGNGYTF,TGCAGTGCTAGGCAGGGTAATGGCTACACCTTC
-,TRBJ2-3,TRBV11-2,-,CASSYLMSDTQYF,TGTGCCAGCAGCTATCTTATGTCGGATACGCAGTATTTT
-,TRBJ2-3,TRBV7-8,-,CASSTPGGDTQYF,TGTGCCAGCAGCACCCCGGGCGGGGATACGCAGTATTTT
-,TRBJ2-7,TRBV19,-,CASSKEGEQYF,TGTGCCAGTAGTAAGGAGGGCGAGCAGTACTTC
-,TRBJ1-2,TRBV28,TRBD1,CASSQTLTGIYGYTF,TGTGCCAGCAGCCAAACCCTGACAGGGATCTATGGCTACACCTTC
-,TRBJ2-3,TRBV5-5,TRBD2,CASSSDTSGADTQYF,TGTGCCAGCAGCTCCGATACTAGCGGAGCAGATACGCAGTATTTT
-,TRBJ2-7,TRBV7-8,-,CASSLVRWAFYEQYF,TGTGCCAGCAGCTTAGTACGCTGGGCATTCTACGAGCAGTACTTC
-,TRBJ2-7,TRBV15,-,CATSTSVRGEQYF,TGTGCCACCAGCACGTCAGTAAGGGGAGAGCAGTACTTC
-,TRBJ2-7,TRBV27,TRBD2,CASSTGGSEQYF,TGTGCCAGCAGTACGGGGGGGTCCGAGCAGTACTTC
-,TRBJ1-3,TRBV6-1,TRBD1,CASSPRPGTGDTIYF,TGTGCCAGCAGTCCCCGACCAGGGACAGGGGACACCATATATTTT
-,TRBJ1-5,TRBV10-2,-,CASSGPQGFNQPQHF,TGCGCCAGCAGTGGGCCACAGGGATTCAATCAGCCCCAGCATTTT
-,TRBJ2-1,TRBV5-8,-,CASTWGGLDNEQFF,TGTGCCAGCACCTGGGGGGGGCTGGACAATGAGCAGTTCTTC
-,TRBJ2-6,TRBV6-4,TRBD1,CASSDGSGGSSGANVLTF,TGTGCCAGCAGTGACGGGTCAGGGGGTAGCTCTGGGGCCAACGTCCTGACTTTC
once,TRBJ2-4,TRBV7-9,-,CASSSQVAKNIQYF,TGTGCCAGCAGCTCACAGGTAGCCAAAAACATTCAGTACTTC
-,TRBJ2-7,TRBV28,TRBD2,CASSSSRGGPIYEQYF,TGTGCCAGCAGTTCGTCACGGGGGGGCCCAATCTACGAGCAGTACTTC
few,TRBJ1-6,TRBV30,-,CAWSRDYSPLHF,TGTGCCTGGAGCAGGGATTATTCACCCCTCCACTTT
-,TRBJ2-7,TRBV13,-,CASSLGDITYEQYF,TGTGCCAGCAGCTTAGGTGACATAACCTACGAGCAGTACTTC
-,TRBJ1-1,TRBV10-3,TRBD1,CAIRATGDRGFTEAFF,TGTGCCATCAGGGCTACCGGGGACAGGGGGTTTACTGAAGCTTTCTTT
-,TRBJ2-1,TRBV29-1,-,CSVESSVSERGFNEQFF,TGCAGCGTTGAGTCTAGCGTTTCGGAGCGTGGTTTCAATGAGCAGTTCTTC
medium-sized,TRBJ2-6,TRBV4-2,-,CASSQDQGSGANVLTF,TGTGCCAGCAGCCAAGATCAGGGCTCTGGGGCCAACGTCCTGACTTTC
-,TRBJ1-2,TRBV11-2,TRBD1,CASSLTYRQGTNYGYTF,TGTGCCAGCAGCTTAACCTACCGACAGGGGACCAACTATGGCTACACCTTC
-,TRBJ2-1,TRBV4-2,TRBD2,CASSQESSGSNEQFF,TGTGCCAGCAGCCAAGAGTCTAGCGGTAGCAATGAGCAGTTCTTC
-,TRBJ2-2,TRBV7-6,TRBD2,CASSSSSGSTTGELFF,TGTGCCAGCAGCTCCTCTAGCGGGAGTACGACCGGGGAGCTGTTTTTT
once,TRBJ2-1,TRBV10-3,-,CAISESKEYNEQFF,TGTGCCATCAGTGAGTCAAAAGAGTACAATGAGCAGTTCTTC
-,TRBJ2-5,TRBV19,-,CASSIGVERAETQYF,TGTGCCAGTAGTATAGGGGTGGAGCGGGCAGAGACCCAGTACTTC
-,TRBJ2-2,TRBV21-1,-,CASSIPRTSGRIHAGELFF,TGTGCCAGCAGCATCCCCAGGACTAGCGGGAGGATCCACGCCGGGGAGCTGTTTTTT
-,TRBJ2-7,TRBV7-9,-,CASSPTGRSSYEQYF,TGTGCCAGCAGCCCGACAGGGAGGAGCTCCTACGAGCAGTACTTC
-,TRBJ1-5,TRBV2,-,CASSQLGQGDNQPQHF,TGTGCCAGCAGTCAATTGGGGCAGGGTGACAATCAGCCCCAGCATTTT
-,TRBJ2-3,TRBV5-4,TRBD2,CASSLPRDTRIAGGHTQYF,TGTGCCAGCAGCTTACCCCGGGACACGAGAATTGCGGGAGGCCATACGCAGTATTTT
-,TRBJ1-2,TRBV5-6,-,CASSFGEPYGYTF,TGTGCCAGCAGCTTCGGGGAACCCTATGGCTACACCTTC
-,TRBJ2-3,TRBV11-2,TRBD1,CASSPLTGGLDTQYF,TGTGCCAGCAGCCCACTGACAGGGGGGTTAGATACGCAGTATTTT
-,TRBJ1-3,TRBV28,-,CASSPAGSGNTIYF,TGTGCCAGCAGCCCCGCGGGGTCTGGAAACACCATATATTTT
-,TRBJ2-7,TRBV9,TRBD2,CASSHPLSGGSYEQYF,TGTGCCAGCAGCCACCCCCTTAGCGGGGGTTCCTACGAGCAGTACTTC
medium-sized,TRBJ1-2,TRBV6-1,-,CASSDYTQGFRGYTF,TGTGCCAGCAGTGACTACACACAGGGCTTCCGGGGCTACACCTTC
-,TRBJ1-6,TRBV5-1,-,CASSLDAVGSSYNSPLHF,TGCGCCAGCAGCTTGGATGCTGTGGGGAGCTCCTATAATTCACCCCTCCACTTT
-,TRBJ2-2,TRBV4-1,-,CASSSLQGSGELFF,TGCGCCAGCAGCTCCCTGCAGGGTTCGGGGGAGCTGTTTTTT
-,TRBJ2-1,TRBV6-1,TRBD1,CASSDTGDSYNEQFF,TGTGCCAGCAGTGACACAGGGGACTCCTACAATGAGCAGTTCTTC
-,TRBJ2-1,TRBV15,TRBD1,CATSSGEGGRWDEQFF,TGTGCCACCAGCAGTGGAGAAGGGGGCCGTTGGGATGAGCAGTTCTTC
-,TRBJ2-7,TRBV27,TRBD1,CASRTRTGEQYF,TGTGCCAGCAGGACCCGGACAGGTGAGCAGTACTTC
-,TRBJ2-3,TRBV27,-,CASSLGPGSTDTQYF,TGTGCCAGCAGTTTAGGGCCAGGTAGCACAGATACGCAGTATTTT
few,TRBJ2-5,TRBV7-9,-,CASSPKDSIRQETQYF,TGTGCCAGCAGCCCCAAGGACAGTATCCGCCAAGAGACCCAGTACTTC
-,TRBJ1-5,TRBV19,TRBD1,CASTEGQGPNQPQHF,TGTGCCAGTACTGAGGGACAGGGACCAAATCAGCCCCAGCATTTT
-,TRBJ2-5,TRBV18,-,CASSPTGAQETQYF,TGTGCCAGCTCCCCAACGGGAGCGCAAGAGACCCAGTACTTC
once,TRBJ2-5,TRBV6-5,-,CASSYAAGLYQETQYF,TGTGCCAGCAGTTACGCGGCAGGGCTGTATCAAGAGACCCAGTACTTC
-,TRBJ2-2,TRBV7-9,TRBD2,CASSLLAGASAGELFF,TGTGCCAGCAGCTTACTAGCGGGAGCTAGTGCCGGGGAGCTGTTTTTT
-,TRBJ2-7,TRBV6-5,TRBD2,CASSYSGGTYEQYF,TGTGCCAGCAGTTATAGCGGGGGGACCTACGAGCAGTACTTC